This T cell receptor (beta chain) was captured in a study of response to subunit inactivated influenza vaccine. TCRdb re-analysed the RT-PCR reads in MiXCR, keeping a single row per CDR3 protein. There are 450,000 to 600,000 distinct CDR3 sequences in the sample; roughly 8.2% occur only once, and about an eighth lies in the top ten. CDR3 size: 16 residues. Germline CDR1 and CDR2: SNHLY and FYNNEI. The V segment lost 6 bases and the J segment 2 bases; nucleotides outside the gene matches: 9. Regarding the study as a whole: Authors suggested few new T cells are recruited by each seasonal influenza vaccination.

This clonotype has just a few counts. No antigen is known for it. This sequence originates from a man aged 45 to 70 who received an inactivated influenza vaccine. The sample was PBMCs from blood, taken about 23 months after vaccination. The chain is built from TRBV2 and TRBJ2-1; 8 bases match TRBD2. The CDR3 protein is CASSRRLASTYNEQFF. The CDR3 DNA reads as TGTGCCAGCAGCCGGAGACTAGCGTCCACCTACAATGAGCAGTTCTTC.